The 23 T cell receptor beta chains below all came from one sample that was sequenced in a study of blood T cell repertoires in COVID-19. Profiled with immunoSEQ multiplex PCR; TCRdb holds only in-frame clones, not every one. This sample has hundreds of thousands of clones; about 91% occur once, and the top ten carry approximately 1.4%. Source material: peripheral blood. All receptors derive from an elderly man with acute or convalescent COVID-19.

V is TRBV29-1 and J is TRBJ1-1; 7 bases fit TRBD1. The V and J ends lost 7 bases and 2 bases, in that order; junction bases with no gene match: 4. Germline assignment: CDR1 SQVTM and CDR2 ANQGSEA. This CDR3 region has 12 residues. This CDR3 is CSARTGNTEAFF. CDR3 in DNA: TGCAGCGCTAGGACAGGAAACACTGAAGCTTTCTTT.

The V gene is TRBV4-1, the J gene TRBJ2-7, with D perhaps TRBD2 (6 bases). The length of the CDR3 is 15 residues. Trimming removed 3 bases from V and 3 bases from J, with 15 bases in between. Germline CDR1 reads MGHRA; CDR2 reads YSYEKL. The CDR3 loop reads CASSQGRGSGYEQYF. For the CDR3, the DNA is TGCGCCAGCAGCCAGGGTCGGGGTAGCGGCTACGAGCAGTACTTC.

The table lists this clone with a count of one. This chain uses TRBV5-6 with TRBJ2-7; 7 bases line up with TRBD1. The CDR3 runs 16 residues. V dropped 0 bases and J dropped 2; count of bases not matched to a gene: 8. Germline V CDR1 and CDR2: SGHDT, YYEEEE. The CDR3 loop reads CASSLVSPGQTYEQYF. CDR3 bases: TGTGCCAGCAGCTTGGTATCTCCGGGACAGACCTACGAGCAGTACTTC.

The chain links TRBV19 to TRBJ1-1, with 8 bases identical to TRBD1. The CDR3 runs to 14 residues. Germline V CDR1 and CDR2: LNHDA, SQIVND (reference sequence). After removal of 6 bases from V and 4 bases from J, the junction contained 7 bases not matched to a gene. The CDR3 reads CASSPRGPVTEAFF. As DNA, the CDR3 is TGTGCCAGTAGCCCCAGGGGGCCCGTCACTGAAGCTTTCTTT. The complete variable domain, with remaining parts taken from reference TRBV19 and TRBJ1-1, reads DGGITQSPKYLFRKEGQNVTLSCEQNLNHDAMYWYRQDPGQGLRLIYYSQIVNDFQKGDIAEGYSVSREKKESFPLTVTSAQKNPTAFYLCASSPRGPVTEAFFGQGTRLTVV.

There are a few counts of this clone. The V and J genes are TRBV20-1 and TRBJ2-2; 10 nucleotides agree with TRBD2. There are 15 residues in the CDR3. The V gene's germline CDR1 is DFQATT and CDR2 SNEGSKA (reference sequence). V shed 3 bases, J shed 5 bases, and the junction held 6 bases outside the gene matches. CDR3 coding DNA: TGCAGTGCTAGTTCTAGCGGGAGTGAGACCGGGGAGCTGTTTTTT. The encoded protein is CSASSSGSETGELFF.

This chain connects TRBV3-1 (or the pseudogene TRBV3-2) to TRBJ2-5; 8 bases map to TRBD2. CDR1 is LGHDT and CDR2 is YNNKEL in the germline V gene (reference sequence). CDR3 length: 14 residues. Trimming took 4 bases from V and 2 from J; bases not matched to a gene: 3. CDR3 protein: CASSRGTSQETQYF. The CDR3, as DNA: TGTGCCAGCAGCCGAGGGACTAGTCAAGAGACCCAGTACTTC.

The chain couples TRBV4-1 to TRBJ1-2; 9 bases map to TRBD1. Germline assignment: CDR1 MGHRA and CDR2 YSYEKL. J lost 5 bases, V lost 2 bases, and 3 bases had no gene match. CDR3 size: 14 residues. In nucleotides, the CDR3 is TGCGCCAGCAGCCAATCCGGGACAGGGTATGGCTACACCTTC. This encodes CASSQSGTGYGYTF.

This chain links TRBV18 with TRBJ1-2; D uncertain. V lost 2 bases and J 7 bases, leaving 11 bases between the germline ends. The CDR3 runs 13 residues. Germline assignment: CDR1 KGHSH and CDR2 LQKENI. CDR3 sequence: CASSPSEVLGYTF. CDR3 DNA: TGTGCCAGCTCACCATCCGAGGTGCTTGGCTACACCTTC.

The CDR3 loop is CASSPQGADTGELFF. The CDR3 DNA follows: TGTGCCAGCTCACCACAGGGGGCGGACACCGGGGAGCTGTTTTTT. The gene calls are TRBV18 and TRBJ2-2; 7 bases match TRBD1. Per the germline V gene, CDR1 is KGHSH and CDR2 is LQKENI. CDR3 length: 15 residues. V dropped 1 base and J dropped 3; count of bases not matched to a gene: 2.

The J gene is TRBJ2-3, the V gene TRBV19; 8 nucleotides agree with TRBD1. The V and J ends lost 5 bases and 3 bases, in that order; junction bases with no gene match: 7. Germline CDR1 LNHDA, CDR2 SQIVND (reference sequence). The CDR3 covers 15 residues. CDR3 bases: TGTGCCAGTAGTCAGGAGACAGGGGTGACAGATACGCAGTATTTT. It translates to CASSQETGVTDTQYF.

This chain links TRBV19 with TRBJ1-5, with 8 positions matching TRBD1. Trimming removed 5 bases from V and 3 bases from J; junction bases left unmatched: 6. CDR3 size: 15 residues. Germline V gene lookup returns CDR1 LNHDA and CDR2 SQIVND (reference sequence). The CDR3: CASSAGQVTNQPQHF. CDR3 DNA sequence: TGTGCCAGTAGTGCGGGACAGGTAACCAATCAGCCCCAGCATTTT.

V and J are TRBV6-2 or TRBV6-3 and TRBJ1-2; 10 positions match TRBD1. The CDR3 loop spans 17 amino acids. With V trimmed by 6 bases and J by 2 bases, 12 bases remained unmatched. Germline values: CDR1 MNHEY, CDR2 SVGEGT. The CDR3 region has the DNA TGTGCCAGCAGCGCCCAGGGACAGGGGATTTACAACTATGGCTACACCTTC. Amino acid sequence: CASSAQGQGIYNYGYTF.

V gene TRBV5-4 combines with J gene TRBJ2-5; a weak D match, TRBD2 (7 bases). CDR3 length equals 16 residues. Trimming removed 0 bases at V and 5 bases at J, with 17 bases between. From germline, CDR1 is SGHNT and CDR2 YYREEE (reference sequence). The CDR3 spells CASSLALAGARETQYF. CDR3 DNA sequence: TGTGCCAGCAGCTTGGCCCTGGCGGGGGCCAGGGAGACCCAGTACTTC.

A single count supports this clone. This rearrangement joins TRBV5-1 to TRBJ1-4; 7 nucleotides line up with TRBD1. The CDR3 is made up of 15 amino acids. The V and J ends lost 4 bases and 0 bases, in that order; junction bases with no gene match: 3. Germline V gene lookup returns CDR1 SGHRS and CDR2 YFSETQ. The CDR3 sequence is CASSATGTTNEKLFF. Here the CDR3 DNA reads TGCGCCAGCAGCGCGACAGGGACAACTAATGAAAAACTGTTTTTT.

The V gene is TRBV5-1, the J gene TRBJ2-7; possibly TRBD1 for D (6 bases). The CDR3 spans 14 residues. V was cut by 0 bases and J by 4 bases, with 11 bases left in between. CDR1 SGHRS and CDR2 YFSETQ come from the germline V gene. Written as DNA, the CDR3 is TGCGCCAGCAGCTTGGAACAGGGCTTGTACGAGCAGTACTTC. This codes for CASSLEQGLYEQYF.

The chain joins TRBV11-2 to TRBJ2-2; perhaps TRBD2 as D (5 bases). The CDR3 is 15 amino acids. In germline, CDR1 is SGHAT, CDR2 FQNNGV. With 3 bases removed from V and 4 bases from J, the gap between germline ends came to 12 bases. The CDR3: CASSFELAGTGELFF. The CDR3 region has the DNA TGTGCCAGCAGCTTCGAGTTGGCGGGCACCGGGGAGCTGTTTTTT.

The chain recombines TRBV29-1 with TRBJ2-1, with D tentatively TRBD2 (6 bases). Germline CDR1 is SQVTM and CDR2 is ANQGSEA. CDR3 length: 11 amino acids. The ends were cut back, 3 bases at V and 9 bases at J, with 9 bases in the middle. The CDR3 here is CSVDRGSEQFF. In DNA, the CDR3 is TGCAGCGTTGATCGGGGGAGTGAGCAGTTCTTC.

The chain joins TRBV6-2 or TRBV6-3 to TRBJ1-6; unclear D gene. The germline CDR1 and CDR2 sequences are MNHEY and SVGEGT. This CDR3 is built from 16 residues. The V gene lost 2 bases and the J gene lost 0 bases, with 8 bases spanning the gap. In DNA, the CDR3 is TGTGCCAGCAGTTACCGCGGGAGCTCCTATAATTCACCCCTCCACTTT. As protein: CASSYRGSSYNSPLHF.

The rearrangement links TRBV7-2 to TRBJ2-3; a possible D gene is TRBD2 (6 bases). V gave up 3 bases and J gave up 4 bases, with 11 bases separating them. Germline loops: CDR1 SGHTA, CDR2 FQGNSA. This CDR3 has 14 residues. The CDR3 reads CASSLMAGPDTQYF. Here the CDR3 DNA reads TGTGCCAGCAGCTTGATGGCGGGGCCAGATACGCAGTATTTT.

This chain links TRBV6-5 with TRBJ2-7, with 7 bases that match TRBD2. J was trimmed by 0 bases and V by 0 bases; bases with no gene match: 2. The germline CDR1 and CDR2 sequences are MNHEY and SVGAGI. The CDR3 is 15 amino acids. The CDR3 region is CASSYSRTSSYEQYF. In nucleotides, the CDR3 is TGTGCCAGCAGTTACTCCCGGACTAGCTCCTACGAGCAGTACTTC.

V usage is TRBV14 and J usage is TRBJ2-7; 8 bases map to TRBD2. V was clipped by 0 bases and J by 3 bases; unmatched bases: 7. CDR1 is SGHDN and CDR2 is FVKESK in the germline V gene. The CDR3 has 16 residues. This chain's CDR3 is CASSQEGRTSSYEQYF. As DNA, the CDR3 is TGTGCCAGCAGCCAAGAAGGGAGGACTAGCAGCTACGAGCAGTACTTC. Based on the CDR3 plus reference TRBV14 and TRBJ2-7, the full variable domain is EAGVTQFPSHSVIEKGQTVTLRCDPISGHDNLYWYRRVMGKEIKFLLHFVKESKQDESGMPNNRFLAERTGGTYSTLKVQPAELEDSGVYFCASSQEGRTSSYEQYFGPGTRLTVT.

The V call is TRBV5-8, the J call TRBJ1-1; 7 bases line up with TRBD1. This CDR3 contains 14 residues. V lost 0 bases, J lost 1 base, and 0 bases stayed unmatched. Germline V gene data show CDR1 as SGHTS and CDR2 as YDEGEE. The CDR3 DNA reads as TGTGCCAGCAGCTTGGGGACAGGGAACACTGAAGCTTTCTTT. Protein product: CASSLGTGNTEAFF.

The chain joins TRBV6-5 to TRBJ2-3; perhaps TRBD1 as D (6 bases). V lost 2 bases, J lost 6 bases, and 15 bases lay in between. Germline-derived CDR1 and CDR2 are MNHEY and SVGAGI. This CDR3 region has 15 residues. CDR3 bases: TGTGCCAGCAGTTACGGGGCAGGGGTACGGGATACGCAGTATTTT. Its translation is CASSYGAGVRDTQYF.